This TCR beta chain was recorded in a study of OX40 agonist ivuxolimab in advanced cancers. The study's findings and limits: Certain nonresponding patients likewise had low normalized T-cell clonal expansion.

V was shortened by 1 base and J by 4 bases, with 20 bases between the two germline ends. Germline assignment: CDR1 GTSNPN and CDR2 SVGIG (reference sequence). The CDR3 has 17 amino acids. Some clones are missing from TCRdb's copy, which holds only in-frame ones; the method was immunoSEQ multiplex PCR. The sample lists just over 95,000 clones; roughly 90% were seen once. With regard to this clone: The target antigen is unknown.

Specimen: CD4+ or CD8+ T cells sorted from blood, collected in a trial of the OX40 agonist ivuxolimab. The chain couples TRBV30 to TRBJ1-5, with TRBD1 as a possible D gene (5 bases). This clonotype was sampled from an adult with an advanced solid tumor such as melanoma, head and neck, liver or kidney cancer. As DNA, the CDR3 is TGTGCCTGGAGTGCAATTACCCCAGGGCGGCTTAATCAGCCCCAGCATTTT. Encoded protein: CAWSAITPGRLNQPQHF. Filled out from reference TRBV30 and TRBJ1-5, the complete variable domain reads SQTIHQWPATLVQPVGSPLSLECTVEGTSNPNLYWYRQAAGRGLQLLFYSVGIGQISSEVPQNLSASRPQDRQFILSSKKLLLSDSGFYLCAWSAITPGRLNQPQHFGDGTRLSIL.